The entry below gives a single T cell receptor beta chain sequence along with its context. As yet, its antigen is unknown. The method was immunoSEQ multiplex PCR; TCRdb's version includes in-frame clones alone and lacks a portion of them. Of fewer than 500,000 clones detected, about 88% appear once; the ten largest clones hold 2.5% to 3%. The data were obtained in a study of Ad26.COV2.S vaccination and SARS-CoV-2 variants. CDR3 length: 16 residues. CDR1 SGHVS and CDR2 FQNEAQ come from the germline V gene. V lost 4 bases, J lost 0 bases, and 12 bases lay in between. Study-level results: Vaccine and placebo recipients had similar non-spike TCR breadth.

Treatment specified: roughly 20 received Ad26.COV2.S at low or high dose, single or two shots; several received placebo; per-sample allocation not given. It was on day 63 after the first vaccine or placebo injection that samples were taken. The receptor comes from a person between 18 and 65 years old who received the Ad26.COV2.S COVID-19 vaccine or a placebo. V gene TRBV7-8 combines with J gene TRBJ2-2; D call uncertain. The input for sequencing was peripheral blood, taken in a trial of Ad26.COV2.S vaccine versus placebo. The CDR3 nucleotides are TGTGCCAGCAGCTCCCGAGAATCCTCGAACACCGGGGAGCTGTTTTTT. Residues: CASSSRESSNTGELFF.